This section outlines one T cell receptor (beta chain) sequence together with its context. The source of the sample is a study of CXCR3-negative and CXCR3-positive naive CD8 T cells. Libraries were UMI-labeled 5' RACE TRB cDNA. TCRdb re-called the 5' RACE reads; one entry per CDR3 protein, DNA not given. The table lists 130,000 or so distinct CDR3 sequences, with approximately 0.29% in the top ten. Germline assignment: CDR1 SGHKS and CDR2 YYEKEE (reference sequence). The CDR3 extends over 16 amino acids. Sequences were obtained from naive CXCR3- CD8+ T cells from blood. Subset given: CD45RO-CCR7+CD27+CD95- naive CD8+ T cells lacking CXCR3 (TNR3-). The chain combines TRBV5-5 with TRBJ2-1; TCRdb gives TRBD1 as the D gene, but with no DNA this cannot be confirmed. The TCR was taken from a human donor in good health. Some clones in this sample may be carry-over from other donors' samples. The CDR3 region is CASSLVEGATYNEQFF.